Below, one T cell receptor beta chain is given with its context. Its specific antigen is unknown. No per-base quality is available; no much larger clone lies one base away. TCR alpha and beta CDR3 regions were amplified with the iRepertoire nested amplicon-rescue multiplex PCR (arm-PCR) platform from RNA. One-step reverse transcription and amplification used about 95-450 ng of tissue mRNA or PBMC total RNA as input. Following bead purification, Illumina adapters were added by a secondary multiplex PCR, and the libraries were gel-purified between 200 and 400 bp. Libraries carried internal 6-nucleotide barcodes used for demultiplexing. Sequencing of libraries was performed on an Illumina MiSeq with 2x220 or 2x250 nucleotide paired-end reads. The authors processed their data as follows. FLASH 1.2.11 was used to merge paired reads, and BWA-MEM then aligned the reads to the GRCh37 human genome before TRA and TRB reads were extracted. V and J assignment used an IMGT-derived reference of cassette sequences and CDR3 motifs that included pseudogenes. Reads were translated in three frames, and productive CDR3s were defined by a C…FGXG motif without stop codons. Clonotypes were defined as unique combinations of V-J cassette pair and CDR3 amino acid sequence. Reads were filtered by Hamming distance, with the threshold set by the sequence error rate of each sample in mapped regions. TCRdb trimmed the raw reads at Q25, called clones with MiXCR and kept productive beta chains. Every distinct CDR3 protein forms one entry, paired with its most common genes and DNA. The V and J calls and clone size are TCRdb's, not the authors'. The sample table shows about 180,000 distinct CDR3 sequences, and around 40% are seen once. The top ten hold 5.2% of the sample.

CDR1 and CDR2, looked up from the germline V gene, are SGHDN and FVKESK. From the cysteine up to the phenylalanine, the CDR3 has a length of 13 residues. Solely the CDR3 DNA is kept, with 39 bases framed from the first base. The V and J ends are trimmed by 6 bases and 3 bases, leaving 12 bases between them. This sample is part of a study of glioma-infiltrating T cells (dated by TCRdb to 2016 to 2017). Looking at the study overall: The study sequenced TCR alpha- and beta-chain repertoires from glioma tissue, from non-neoplastic brain tissue and from matched peripheral blood mononuclear cells. To measure divergence between tissue and blood T-cell populations, each tissue-infiltrating repertoire was compared with the peripheral blood repertoire of the same patient. The paired cohort was made up of three low-grade glioma patients, about 8 primary glioblastoma patients and three non-glioma patients who contributed non-neoplastic brain tissue. The study at large found these results: Small numbers underpinned the group comparisons: several glioblastoma patients, three low-grade glioma patients and three non-neoplastic patients. Very few CDR3 sequences were shared between tissue and blood, attributed to high CDR3 diversity and limited sampling. VJ-independent divergence between tissue and blood was below expectation in non-neoplastic patients but above expectation in all gliomas, especially low-grade gliomas.

The sample comprised glioma tissue, nonneoplastic brain tissue, or PBMCs (not recorded which). The sequence is built from TRBV14 and TRBJ2-7; the D gene could be either TRBD1 or TRBD2, each agreeing at 5 bases. This receptor was identified in a human donor with low-grade glioma or glioblastoma, undergoing nonglioma brain surgery, or in good health (not recorded which). The bases are TGTGCCAGCAGACCTACGGGGCGCTACGAGCAGTACTTC. Translated, it gives CASRPTGRYEQYF.